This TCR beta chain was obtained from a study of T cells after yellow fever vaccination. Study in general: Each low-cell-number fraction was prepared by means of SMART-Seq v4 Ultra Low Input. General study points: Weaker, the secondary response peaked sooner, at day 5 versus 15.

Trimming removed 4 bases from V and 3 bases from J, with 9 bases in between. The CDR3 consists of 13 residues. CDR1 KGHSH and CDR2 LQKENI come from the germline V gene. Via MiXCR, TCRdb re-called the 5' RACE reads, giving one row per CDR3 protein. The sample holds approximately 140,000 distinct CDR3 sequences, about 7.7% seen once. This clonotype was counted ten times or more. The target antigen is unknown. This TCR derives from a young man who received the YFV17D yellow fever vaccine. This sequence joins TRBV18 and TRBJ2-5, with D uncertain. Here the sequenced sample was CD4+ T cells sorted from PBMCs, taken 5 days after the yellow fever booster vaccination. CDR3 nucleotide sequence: TGTGCCAGCTCACGGCCGACCGAAGAGACCCAGTACTTC. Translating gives CASSRPTEETQYF.